Listed below are T cell receptor beta chains from one sample, sequenced in a study of blood T cell repertoires in COVID-19. Profiled with immunoSEQ multiplex PCR; TCRdb holds only in-frame clones, not every one. The sample yields under 50,000 clones, about 92% seen once. The sample was peripheral blood. These receptors were taken from a man between 65 and 85 years old with active COVID-19. The CDR3 runs from the conserved cysteine through the conserved F or W. Each record gives: J gene, D gene, CDR3 length, V gene, clone size, CDR3 DNA, CDR3 protein. A D gene is named only where the DNA matches it firmly. Not all rows give a size; the values are once, few, many and, for expanded clones, a class.

J: TRBJ2-1; D: .; length: 15; V: TRBV24-1; size: .; DNA: TGTGCCACCAGTGATTTGGGGGTCGGGGGTAATGAGCAGTTCTTC; CDR3: CATSDLGVGGNEQFF
J: TRBJ2-3; D: .; length: 16; V: TRBV7-2; size: .; DNA: TGTGCCAGCAGCTCAGGAACAGGGTATGGTGCAGATACGCAGTATTTT; CDR3: CASSSGTGYGADTQYF
J: TRBJ1-4; D: .; length: 16; V: TRBV7-2; size: .; DNA: TGTGCCAGCAGCTTAAATGGGGGGGGCTTGAATGAAAAACTGTTTTTT; CDR3: CASSLNGGGLNEKLFF
J: TRBJ2-2; D: .; length: 14; V: TRBV7-9; size: .; DNA: TGTGCCAGCAGCTTTGACTGGAACACCGGGGAGCTGTTTTTT; CDR3: CASSFDWNTGELFF
J: TRBJ2-5; D: .; length: 16; V: TRBV2; size: .; DNA: TGTGCCAGCAGTTTAATCGCTCAGATTCGGGAAGGGACCCAGTACTTC; CDR3: CASSLIAQIREGTQYF
J: TRBJ1-2; D: .; length: 14; V: TRBV3-1/TRBV3-2; size: .; DNA: TGTGCCAGCAGCCAGTCGACAGATAACTATGGCTACACCTTC; CDR3: CASSQSTDNYGYTF
J: TRBJ2-3; D: TRBD2; length: 17; V: TRBV5-8; size: .; DNA: TGTGCCAGCAGCTTGGGGTCTTTAGCGGGAGTTCGGGATACGCAGTATTTT; CDR3: CASSLGSLAGVRDTQYF
J: TRBJ1-5; D: .; length: 16; V: TRBV28; size: .; DNA: TGTGCCAGCAGTTTATCTTCTGGGGCTCCTAATCAGCCCCAGCATTTT; CDR3: CASSLSSGAPNQPQHF
J: TRBJ2-1; D: TRBD2; length: 21; V: TRBV3-1/TRBV3-2; size: .; DNA: TGTGCCAGCAGCCAAGTCGCCTTAGGGCTAGCGGGACCGGTCTCCTACAATGAGCAGTTCTTC; CDR3: CASSQVALGLAGPVSYNEQFF
J: TRBJ2-1; D: TRBD2; length: 15; V: TRBV28; size: .; DNA: TGTGCCAGCAGTTTAGACCGGGGGGGCATCTATGAGCAGTTCTTC; CDR3: CASSLDRGGIYEQFF
J: TRBJ1-1; D: TRBD1; length: 14; V: TRBV6-5; size: once; DNA: TGTGCCAGCAGTTACTTCGGACAGGGCACTGAAGCTTTCTTT; CDR3: CASSYFGQGTEAFF
J: TRBJ2-1; D: .; length: 13; V: TRBV4-1; size: .; DNA: TGCGCCAGCAGCCAGAACAGTTACAATGAGCAGTTCTTC; CDR3: CASSQNSYNEQFF
J: TRBJ2-7; D: .; length: 15; V: TRBV9; size: .; DNA: TGTGCCAGCAGCGTAGGAGGGGGTGGGCGACTCGAGCAGTACTTC; CDR3: CASSVGGGGRLEQYF
J: TRBJ2-7; D: .; length: 17; V: TRBV27; size: .; DNA: TGTGCGATTCCCCCCTCCCTTCCCCCGGGACACTTCTACGAGCAGTACTTC; CDR3: CAIPPSLPPGHFYEQYF
J: TRBJ2-7; D: TRBD2; length: 14; V: TRBV15; size: .; DNA: TGTGCCACCAGCAGAGTACTAGCGGGCTACGAGCAGTACTTC; CDR3: CATSRVLAGYEQYF
J: TRBJ2-7; D: TRBD1; length: 11; V: TRBV20-1; size: once; DNA: TGCGGCGGGACAGGGGGTTACGAGCAGTACTTC; CDR3: CGGTGGYEQYF
J: TRBJ2-5; D: TRBD2; length: 16; V: TRBV6-7; size: few; DNA: TGTGCCAGCAGAGCCCGCGCCAGCGGGAGGAGGGAGACCCAGTACTTC; CDR3: CASRARASGRRETQYF
J: TRBJ2-7; D: TRBD2; length: 16; V: TRBV10-2; size: .; DNA: TGCGCCAGCAGTGAGAGGGCTAGCGGGGGACTTTCCGAGCAGTACTTC; CDR3: CASSERASGGLSEQYF
J: TRBJ2-3; D: .; length: 14; V: TRBV3-1/TRBV3-2; size: .; DNA: TGTGCCAGCAGCCGCGGGGGACACACAGATACGCAGTATTTT; CDR3: CASSRGGHTDTQYF
J: TRBJ1-3; D: .; length: 16; V: TRBV6-5; size: .; DNA: TGTGCCAGCAGTTACTCGGACAGCCGCTCTGGAAACACCATATATTTT; CDR3: CASSYSDSRSGNTIYF
J: TRBJ2-7; D: .; length: 15; V: TRBV5-8; size: .; DNA: TGTGCCAGCAGCGAAGGACAGCGGCTCCCTTACGAGCAGTACTTC; CDR3: CASSEGQRLPYEQYF
J: TRBJ2-5; D: .; length: 17; V: TRBV27; size: .; DNA: TGTGCCAGCAGTTCGACTCCCGGGCCCGGCCTATCAGGGGCCCAGTACTTC; CDR3: CASSSTPGPGLSGAQYF
J: TRBJ2-2; D: TRBD1; length: 15; V: TRBV6-4; size: .; DNA: TGTGCCAGCAGGGAACAGGGGGAGAGCACCGGGGAGCTGTTTTTT; CDR3: CASREQGESTGELFF
J: TRBJ1-3; D: TRBD1; length: 14; V: TRBV6-5; size: .; DNA: TGTGCCAGCAGTTACGGGGACAGCAGTGGCACCATATATTTT; CDR3: CASSYGDSSGTIYF
J: TRBJ1-6; D: .; length: 15; V: TRBV6-2/TRBV6-3; size: once; DNA: TGTGCCAGCAGTTACGACAGCTCCTATAATTCACCCCTCCACTTT; CDR3: CASSYDSSYNSPLHF
J: TRBJ2-7; D: .; length: 14; V: TRBV28; size: .; DNA: TGTGCCAGCAGCCTAAGGACACTGGTCGGCGAGCAGTACTTC; CDR3: CASSLRTLVGEQYF
J: TRBJ1-5; D: .; length: 13; V: TRBV2; size: .; DNA: TGTGCCAGCAGTGGGGAGGGAAATCAGCCCCAGCATTTT; CDR3: CASSGEGNQPQHF
J: TRBJ2-1; D: .; length: 16; V: TRBV9; size: few; DNA: TGTGCCAGCAGCGTAGACCGCGGAGTCCCCTACAATGAGCAGTTCTTC; CDR3: CASSVDRGVPYNEQFF
J: TRBJ1-1; D: .; length: 13; V: TRBV12-3/TRBV12-4; size: .; DNA: TGTGCCAGCAGCCCCTCGGGATTCACTGAAGCTTTCTTT; CDR3: CASSPSGFTEAFF
J: TRBJ2-1; D: .; length: 13; V: TRBV7-9; size: .; DNA: TGTGCCAGCAGCATCGTATGGGCCAATGAGCAGTTCTTC; CDR3: CASSIVWANEQFF
J: TRBJ2-7; D: TRBD2; length: 15; V: TRBV27; size: .; DNA: TGTGCCAGCAGTCCGCGGGGGGGCTATCCCCACGAGCAGTACTTC; CDR3: CASSPRGGYPHEQYF
J: TRBJ2-7; D: TRBD2; length: 15; V: TRBV28; size: .; DNA: TGTGCCAGCAGTCGACCGGGACTAGCGGGCCACGAGCAGTACTTC; CDR3: CASSRPGLAGHEQYF
J: TRBJ1-5; D: TRBD1; length: 16; V: TRBV30; size: .; DNA: TGTGCCTGGAGTGCAAAGCAGGGGGCAGGCAATCAGCCCCAGCATTTT; CDR3: CAWSAKQGAGNQPQHF
J: TRBJ2-7; D: .; length: 16; V: TRBV21-1; size: .; DNA: TGTGCCAGCAGCAAAGATGGTGGCCCCACTACCTACGAGCAGTACTTC; CDR3: CASSKDGGPTTYEQYF
J: TRBJ2-2; D: TRBD2; length: 17; V: TRBV5-1; size: .; DNA: TGCGCCAGCAGCTTCAACCCGGCGGGAGGGGGCACCGGGGAGCTGTTTTTT; CDR3: CASSFNPAGGGTGELFF
J: TRBJ2-1; D: TRBD1; length: 16; V: TRBV9; size: .; DNA: TGTGCCAGCAGCGTGGGACAGGTCCATTCCTACAATGAGCAGTTCTTC; CDR3: CASSVGQVHSYNEQFF
J: TRBJ2-3; D: .; length: 12; V: TRBV28; size: .; DNA: TGTGCCAGCAGTCCTAGCACAGATACGCAGTATTTT; CDR3: CASSPSTDTQYF
J: TRBJ1-2; D: .; length: 13; V: TRBV5-4; size: .; DNA: TGTGCCAGCAGCTCCCCGGACAGCTATGGCTACACCTTC; CDR3: CASSSPDSYGYTF
J: TRBJ2-5; D: TRBD2; length: 15; V: TRBV27; size: .; DNA: TGTGCCAGCAGACCTGGACTAGCGGGAGTTGAGACCCAGTACTTC; CDR3: CASRPGLAGVETQYF
J: TRBJ2-7; D: .; length: 15; V: TRBV7-8; size: .; DNA: TGTGCCAGCAGCGCCGGGACAAGAAGCTCCTACGAGCAGTACTTC; CDR3: CASSAGTRSSYEQYF